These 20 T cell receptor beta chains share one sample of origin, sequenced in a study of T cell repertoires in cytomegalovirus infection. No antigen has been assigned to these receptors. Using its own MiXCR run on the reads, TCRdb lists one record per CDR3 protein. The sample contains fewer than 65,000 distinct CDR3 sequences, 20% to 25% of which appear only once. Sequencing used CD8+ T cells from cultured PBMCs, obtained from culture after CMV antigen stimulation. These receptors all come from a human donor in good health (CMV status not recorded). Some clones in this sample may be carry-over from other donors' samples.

The DNA for the CDR3 is TGTGCCAGCAGCTTAGGTGGACGGATCCAAGAGACCCAGTACTTC. Residues: CASSLGGRIQETQYF. V gene TRBV7-2 combines with J gene TRBJ2-5; no definite D call. Germline CDR1 is SGHTA and CDR2 is FQGNSA. This CDR3 comprises 15 residues. Trimming removed 1 base from V and 1 base from J, with 10 bases in between.

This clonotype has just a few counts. The CDR3 sequence is CASSLGSYYGYTF. The CDR3 DNA sequence: TGTGCCAGCAGCTTAGGAAGTTACTATGGCTACACCTTC. The gene calls are TRBV7-9 and TRBJ1-2; D remains ambiguous. Deletions cut 1 base from V and 3 bases from J, with 6 bases between. Germline CDR1 and CDR2: SEHNR and FQNEAQ (reference sequence). This CDR3 has 13 residues.

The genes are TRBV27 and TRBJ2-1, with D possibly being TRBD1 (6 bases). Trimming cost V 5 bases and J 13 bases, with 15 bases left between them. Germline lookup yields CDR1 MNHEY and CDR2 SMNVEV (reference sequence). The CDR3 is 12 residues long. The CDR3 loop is CASSLRTGHQFF. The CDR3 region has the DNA TGTGCCAGCAGTCTCCGCACAGGGCACCAGTTCTTC.

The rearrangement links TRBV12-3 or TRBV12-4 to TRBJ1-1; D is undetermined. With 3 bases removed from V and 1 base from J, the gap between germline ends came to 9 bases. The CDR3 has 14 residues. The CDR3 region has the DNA TGTGCCAGCAGTTTCCACGGAACGAACACTGAAGCTTTCTTT. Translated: CASSFHGTNTEAFF.

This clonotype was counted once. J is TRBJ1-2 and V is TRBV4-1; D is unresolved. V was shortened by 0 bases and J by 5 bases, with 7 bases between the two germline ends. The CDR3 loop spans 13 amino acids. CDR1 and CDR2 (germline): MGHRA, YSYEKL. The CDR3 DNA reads TGCGCCAGCAGCCAAGATACCGGGTATGGCTACACCTTC. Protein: CASSQDTGYGYTF.

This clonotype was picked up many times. The CDR3 sequence: CASSFGGRYDGAYEQYF. CDR3 nucleotides: TGTGCCAGCAGCTTCGGAGGACGTTACGACGGAGCCTACGAGCAGTACTTC. This chain connects TRBV7-9 to TRBJ2-7; weak D call: TRBD2 (5 bases). Trimming cost V 3 bases and J 2 bases, with 20 bases left between them. This CDR3 is built from 17 residues. The germline CDR1 and CDR2 sequences are SEHNR and FQNEAQ (reference sequence).

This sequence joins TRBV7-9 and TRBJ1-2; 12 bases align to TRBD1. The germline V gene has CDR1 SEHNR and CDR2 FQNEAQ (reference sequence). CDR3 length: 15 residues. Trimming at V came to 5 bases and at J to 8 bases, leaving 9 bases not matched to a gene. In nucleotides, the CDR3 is TGTGCCAGCAGCGTTACCGGGACAGGGGGCGTCGGCTACACCTTC. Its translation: CASSVTGTGGVGYTF.

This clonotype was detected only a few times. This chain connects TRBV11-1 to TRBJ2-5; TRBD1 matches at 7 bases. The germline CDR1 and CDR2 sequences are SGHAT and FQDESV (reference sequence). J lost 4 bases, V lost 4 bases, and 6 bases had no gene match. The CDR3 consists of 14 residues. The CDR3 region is CASSSTAGGETQYF. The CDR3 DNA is TGTGCCAGCAGCTCTACCGCAGGGGGAGAGACCCAGTACTTC.

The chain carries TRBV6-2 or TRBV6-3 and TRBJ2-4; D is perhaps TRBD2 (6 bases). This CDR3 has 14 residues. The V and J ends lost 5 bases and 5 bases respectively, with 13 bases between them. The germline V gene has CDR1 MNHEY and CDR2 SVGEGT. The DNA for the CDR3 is TGTGCCAGCAGTGGGACGGGGGTGCAAAACATTCAGTACTTC. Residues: CASSGTGVQNIQYF.

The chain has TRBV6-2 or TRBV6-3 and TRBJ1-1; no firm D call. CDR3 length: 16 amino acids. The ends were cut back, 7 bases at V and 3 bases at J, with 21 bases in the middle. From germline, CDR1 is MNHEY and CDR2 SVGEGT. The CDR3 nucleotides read TGTGCCAGCATCCCAGGACCAAACGGAGTCGACACTGAAGCTTTCTTT. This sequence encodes CASIPGPNGVDTEAFF.

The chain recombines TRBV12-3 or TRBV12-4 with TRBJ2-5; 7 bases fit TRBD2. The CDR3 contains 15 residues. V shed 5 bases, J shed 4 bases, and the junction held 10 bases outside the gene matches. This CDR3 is CASSPRTSGGETQYF. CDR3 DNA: TGTGCCAGCAGTCCCAGGACTAGTGGGGGAGAGACCCAGTACTTC.

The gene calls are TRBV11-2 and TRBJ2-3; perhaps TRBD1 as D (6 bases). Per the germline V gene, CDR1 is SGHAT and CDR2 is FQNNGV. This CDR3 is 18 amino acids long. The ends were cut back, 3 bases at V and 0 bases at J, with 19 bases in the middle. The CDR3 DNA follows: TGTGCCAGCAGCTTCGCCACTCGGTCCACAGGGAGCACAGATACGCAGTATTTT. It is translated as CASSFATRSTGSTDTQYF.

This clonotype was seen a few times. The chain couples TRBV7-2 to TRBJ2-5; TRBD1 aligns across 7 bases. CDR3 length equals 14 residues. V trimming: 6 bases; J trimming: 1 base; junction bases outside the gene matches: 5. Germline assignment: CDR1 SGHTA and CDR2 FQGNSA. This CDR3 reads CASSPYRGQETQYF. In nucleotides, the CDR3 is TGTGCCAGCAGTCCCTACAGGGGCCAAGAGACCCAGTACTTC.

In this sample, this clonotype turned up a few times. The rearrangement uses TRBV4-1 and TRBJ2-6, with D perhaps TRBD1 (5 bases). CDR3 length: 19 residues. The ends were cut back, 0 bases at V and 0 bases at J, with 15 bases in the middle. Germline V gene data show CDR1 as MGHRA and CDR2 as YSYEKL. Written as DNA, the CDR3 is TGCGCCAGCAGCCAAGAGCAGGGCCCTGCTCTCTCTGGGGCCAACGTCCTGACTTTC. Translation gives CASSQEQGPALSGANVLTF.

Written as DNA, the CDR3 is TGCGCCAGCAGCCAAGATATCCACAATGAGCAGTTCTTC. It translates to CASSQDIHNEQFF. The chain combines TRBV4-1 with TRBJ2-1; D is unclear. The V end lost 0 bases, the J end lost 5 bases, and 5 bases lay between the germline ends. The germline CDR1 and CDR2 sequences are MGHRA and YSYEKL. The CDR3 has 13 residues.

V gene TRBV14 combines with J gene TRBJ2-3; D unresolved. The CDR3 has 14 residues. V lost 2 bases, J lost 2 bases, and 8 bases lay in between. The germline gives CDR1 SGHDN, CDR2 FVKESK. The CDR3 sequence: CASSQILPTDTQYF. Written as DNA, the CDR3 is TGTGCCAGCAGCCAAATCCTGCCCACAGATACGCAGTATTTT.

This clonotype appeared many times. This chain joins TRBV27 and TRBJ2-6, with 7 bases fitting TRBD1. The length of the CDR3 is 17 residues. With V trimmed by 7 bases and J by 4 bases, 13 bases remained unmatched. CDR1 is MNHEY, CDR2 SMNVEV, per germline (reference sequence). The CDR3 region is CASTLSHRGAGANVLTF. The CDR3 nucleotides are TGTGCCAGCACCCTGTCCCACAGGGGCGCCGGGGCCAACGTCCTGACTTTC.

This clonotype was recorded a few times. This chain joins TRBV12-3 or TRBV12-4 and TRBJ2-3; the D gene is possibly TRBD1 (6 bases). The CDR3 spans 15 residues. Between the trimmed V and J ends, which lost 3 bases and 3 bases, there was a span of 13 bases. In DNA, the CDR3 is TGTGCCAGCAGTTTTCGCCTAGACAGGACAGATACGCAGTATTTT. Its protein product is CASSFRLDRTDTQYF.

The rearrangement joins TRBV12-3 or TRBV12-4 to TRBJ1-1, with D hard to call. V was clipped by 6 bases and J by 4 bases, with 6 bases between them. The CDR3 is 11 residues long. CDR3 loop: CASRLPTEAFF. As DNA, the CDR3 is TGTGCCAGCAGACTCCCCACTGAAGCTTTCTTT.

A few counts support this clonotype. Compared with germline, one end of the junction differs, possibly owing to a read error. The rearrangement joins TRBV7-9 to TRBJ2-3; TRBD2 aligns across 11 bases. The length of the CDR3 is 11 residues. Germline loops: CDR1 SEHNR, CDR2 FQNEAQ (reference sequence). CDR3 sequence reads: CASSFSGRARF. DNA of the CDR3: TGTGCCAGCAGCTTTAGCGGGAGGGCCAGGTTT. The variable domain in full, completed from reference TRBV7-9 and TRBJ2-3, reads DTGVSQNPRHKITKRGQNVTFRCDPISEHNRLYWYRQTLGQGPEFLTYFQNEAQLEKSRLLSDRFSAERPKGSFSTLEIQRTEQGDSAMYLCASSFSGRARFGPGTRLTVL.